Below are 15 T cell receptor beta chains sequenced from a single sample in a study of T cells in Graves' hyperthyroidism and ophthalmopathy (dated by TCRdb to between 2018 and 2021). Libraries were constructed by multiplex PCR. The sequencer listed for this sample is Illumina HiSeq 2000. The TCR beta CDR3 regions were amplified from RNA transcripts. For the first round of RT-PCR on the TCR CDR3, the HTBI primer set was used together with the Qiagen OneStep RT-PCR kit. TCRdb reran the public reads through fastp at Q25 and MiXCR, keeping productive beta chains. Every entry covers one CDR3 protein and lists the most common genes and DNA from its rows. This sample holds about 340,000 distinct CDR3 sequences; 15% to 20% were observed only once. The ten most abundant clones make up around 47% of the sample. Sequences were obtained from blood. These receptors came from a woman in her fifties or sixties with Graves' hyperthyroidism.

A few counts support this clonotype. The CDR3 bases are TGTGCCAGCAGAAGGGGACGGCTAGTGCGTACCTATGGCTACACCTTC. Protein: CASRRGRLVRTYGYTF. The rearrangement joins TRBV6-1 to TRBJ1-2; a weak D match, TRBD1 (5 bases). The ends were cut back, 6 bases at V and 4 bases at J, with 21 bases in the middle. Germline V gene sequence: CDR1 MNHNS, CDR2 SASEGT. CDR3 size: 16 residues.

This clonotype was counted a few times. At one end, the junction sequence differs from germline, possibly due to a read error. The gene calls are TRBV10-3 and TRBJ1-1; 8 bases fit TRBD1. Germline CDR1 reads ENHRY; CDR2 reads SYGVKD. There are 15 residues in the CDR3. Written as DNA, the CDR3 is TGTGCCAGCAGTCGACAAGCGGACAGGGACACTGAAGCTTTCTTT. Encoded protein: CASSRQADRDTEAFF.

The chain combines TRBV2 with TRBJ2-5; the match to TRBD1 covers 10 bases. The CDR3 runs 18 residues. CDR1 is SNHLY, CDR2 FYNNEI, per germline. With V trimmed by 4 bases and J by 2 bases, 13 bases remained unmatched. CDR3 nucleotide sequence: TGTGCCAGCAGTGTTCCGGGACAGGGGCTAGTGGGGCAAGAGACCCAGTACTTC. This gives the protein CASSVPGQGLVGQETQYF. The complete variable domain, with remaining parts taken from reference TRBV2 and TRBJ2-5, reads EPEVTQTPSHQVTQMGQEVILRCVPISNHLYFYWYRQILGQKVEFLVSFYNNEISEKSEIFDDQFSVERPDGSNFTLKIRSTKLEDSAMYFCASSVPGQGLVGQETQYFGPGTRLLVL.

This clonotype was detected only a few times. The V gene is TRBV28, the J gene TRBJ2-6; possibly TRBD2 for D (6 bases). CDR3 size: 15 residues. The V end lost 10 bases, the J end lost 0 bases, and 13 bases lay between the germline ends. CDR1 and CDR2 (germline): MDHEN, SYDVKM. The CDR3: CATNDGSSGANVLTF. Written as DNA, the CDR3 is TGTGCCACTAACGACGGGAGCTCTGGGGCCAACGTCCTGACTTTC.

In its sample, this clonotype was seen many times. The chain links TRBV3-1 to TRBJ2-6; no clear D gene. CDR1 is LGHDT and CDR2 is YNNKEL in the germline V gene (reference sequence). The germline V and J ends were trimmed by 0 bases and 0 bases, with 3 bases remaining between them. The CDR3 sequence is 15 residues long. CDR3 sequence (DNA): TGTGCCAGCAGCCAAGATACCTCTGGGGCCAACGTCCTGACTTTC. Protein: CASSQDTSGANVLTF.

This clonotype was counted ten times or more. This chain links TRBV18 with TRBJ2-1, with 11 bases fitting TRBD2. Trimming removed 3 bases from V and 7 bases from J; junction bases left unmatched: 5. The CDR3 is made up of 15 amino acids. Germline V CDR1 and CDR2: KGHSH, LQKENI. The CDR3 bases are TGTGCCAGCTCACCCGGACTAGCGGGTGAAAATGAGCAGTTCTTC. Residues: CASSPGLAGENEQFF.

Details on this clonotype: Relative to the germline gene, one junction end is altered; a read error may explain this. The chain is built from TRBV7-9 and TRBJ1-3; 9 nucleotides match TRBD1. CDR1 SEHNR and CDR2 FQNEAQ come from the germline V gene (reference sequence). The CDR3 sequence is 16 residues long. The CDR3 DNA reads TGTGCCAGCAGCCCAGATAGGACAGGGGCTGGAAACACCGTATATTTT. This gives the protein CASSPDRTGAGNTVYF.

A remark on this clonotype: Since no conserved phenylalanine or tryptophan closes the CDR3, a read error is the likely cause. The chain is built from TRBV14 and TRBJ2-5, with a possible D match to TRBD2 (6 bases). Trimming removed 6 bases from V and 1 base from J, with 12 bases in between. Per the germline V gene, CDR1 is SGHDN and CDR2 is FVKESK. This CDR3 has 14 residues. The CDR3: CASSPTRFQETQYL. Written as DNA, the CDR3 is TGTGCCAGCAGTCCGACTAGATTCCAAGAGACCCAGTACCTC.

The J gene is TRBJ2-5, the V gene TRBV7-2, with 8 bases lining up with TRBD2. Trimming took 5 bases from V and 9 from J; bases not matched to a gene: 11. The germline V gene encodes CDR1 SGHTA and CDR2 FQGNSA. The CDR3 is 14 residues long. The CDR3: CASSQPETGGAQYF. The CDR3 DNA reads as TGTGCCAGCAGCCAGCCGGAGACGGGAGGGGCCCAGTACTTC.

This clonotype was seen ten or more times. The rearrangement uses TRBV27 and TRBJ1-2; D is undetermined. Germline V CDR1 and CDR2: MNHEY, SMNVEV (reference sequence). This CDR3 has 13 amino acids. Trimming took 3 bases from V and 3 from J, leaving 8 bases between them. CDR3 sequence: CASSFSSYYGYTF. The CDR3 nucleotides are TGTGCCAGCAGTTTTTCCTCTTACTATGGCTACACCTTC.

This clonotype was seen just once. The chain is built from TRBV7-2 and TRBJ1-2, with D possibly TRBD1 on 5 matching bases. This CDR3 comprises 15 residues. The germline V gene encodes CDR1 SGHTA and CDR2 FQGNSA. The V gene lost 4 bases and the J gene lost 2 bases, with 14 bases spanning the gap. This CDR3 is CASSSQGVFNYGYTF. CDR3 sequence (DNA): TGTGCCAGCAGCTCCCAGGGAGTTTTCAACTATGGCTACACCTTC.

V gene TRBV10-3 combines with J gene TRBJ2-1; D may be TRBD2 (5 bases). The CDR3 totals 13 residues. The V and J ends lost 11 bases and 3 bases respectively, with 14 bases between them. Germline CDR1 ENHRY, CDR2 SYGVKD. The CDR3 here is CAVKLRDYNEQFF. The CDR3 DNA reads TGTGCCGTTAAACTCCGGGACTACAATGAGCAGTTCTTC.

This chain links TRBV7-6 with TRBJ2-2, with D maybe TRBD1 (6 bases). Germline assignment: CDR1 SGHVS and CDR2 FNYEAQ. Between the trimmed V and J ends, which lost 4 bases and 0 bases, there was a span of 15 bases. The CDR3 sequence is 17 residues long. The DNA for the CDR3 is TGTGCCAGCAGCTCAAAAAGGGGGACGGCGAACACCGGGGAGCTGTTTTTT. Its translation is CASSSKRGTANTGELFF.

This clonotype was counted a few times. The chain recombines TRBV6-5 with TRBJ1-1; D possibly corresponds to TRBD1 (6 bases). V was clipped by 0 bases and J by 3 bases, with 20 bases between them. The CDR3 length is 18 residues. Germline CDR1 reads MNHEY; CDR2 reads SVGAGI. CDR3 sequence: CASSYSVGGGKRDTEAFF. In DNA form, the CDR3 reads TGTGCCAGCAGTTACTCAGTGGGGGGGGGCAAGCGGGACACTGAAGCTTTCTTT.

The chain has TRBV12-3 or TRBV12-4 and TRBJ2-2, with 10 bases aligning to TRBD1. Trimming cost V 4 bases and J 6 bases; bases outside gene matches: 8. The CDR3 spans 16 residues. The CDR3, as DNA: TGTGCCAGCAGTTACTCCGGACAGGGGGGCCCCGGGGAGCTGTTTTTT. This sequence encodes CASSYSGQGGPGELFF.